This T cell receptor (beta chain) was captured by sequencing in a study of response to subunit inactivated influenza vaccine. This clonotype turned up a few times. V was clipped by 4 bases and J by 3 bases; unmatched bases: 9. CDR1 and CDR2 from the germline V gene are SEHNR and FQNEAQ (reference sequence). This CDR3 spans 16 amino acids. TCRdb analysed the RT-PCR reads with MiXCR anew, one entry per CDR3 protein. The sample consists of a few hundred thousand distinct CDR3 sequences, approximately 9.9% of them appearing once. The source was PBMCs from blood, collected 45 days after vaccination. V and J are TRBV7-9 and TRBJ2-3; 8 positions match TRBD2. The clonotype originates from a man aged 45-65 years who received an inactivated influenza vaccine. The CDR3 DNA follows: TGTGCCAGCAGCTCCCCCCGCCTAGCGGGTACAGATACGCAGTATTTT. Encoded protein: CASSSPRLAGTDTQYF.